This T cell receptor (beta chain) stems from a study of beta chain features in type 1 diabetes listed by TCRdb under 2018. Background on the whole study: Mean age, gender distribution, total cell number and subset yield were not different between patients and healthy donors. Across all samples, about 110 million sorted cells were examined, and cell number per subset correlated strongly with RNA yield. In the study, TCRB repertoires of sorted circulating CD4+ T cell subsets from recently diagnosed type 1 diabetes patients were compared with those of matched healthy donors. Regulatory and stem cell-like memory subsets were isolated from only 8 patients and roughly 8 healthy donors, whereas naive and central memory subsets came from all 30 or so donors. General study outcomes and caveats: Naive, central memory and regulatory TCRB repertoires appeared more similar among patients than among healthy donors. Because the HLA sub-analyses included only small numbers of individuals, any influence of HLA type on TCRB rearrangement was left unresolved. At VDJ recombination sites, type 1 diabetes patients had fewer insertions and more deleted nucleotides, which implies abnormalities in thymic rearrangement. PCR might favor shorter templates, but patient and control samples were amplified and corrected together, so any skew would affect both groups equally. Because cDNA was sequenced instead of genomic DNA, activated cells with high expression could be over-represented, although the groups did not differ in activation or CD3 levels. Type 1 diabetes patients showed a moderate but significant shortening of TCRB CDR3 length in all four CD4+ subsets.

The CDR3 sequence holds 15 residues, the cysteine and phenylalanine included. Only the CDR3 part of the read is kept: 45 bases, read in frame from the first base. Deletion took 3 bases off V and 5 bases off J, with a span of 16 bases between the germline ends. CDR1 is given as LNHDA and CDR2 as SQIVND, both from the germline V gene (reference sequence). The entire isolated RNA was reverse transcribed using the High Capacity cDNA Reverse Transcription Kit, and thus expressed TCRB transcripts were sequenced. Naive, central memory and regulatory T cell samples underwent deep immunoSEQ sequencing, averaging about 3.57 million total reads per sample. After sorted cells were lysed in RLT buffer, RNA was extracted with DNase-treated RNeasy Micro or Mini kits, with the choice depending on cell number. Each cell subset was processed separately to prevent cross-contamination, with patient and healthy donor samples processed together. Using the immunoSEQ multiplex PCR, TCRB sequences were amplified from cDNA into 87-bp fragments spanning the CDR3 region. Sequencing of the amplicons was performed on the Illumina HiSeq platform. Processing in the source paper ran as follows. PCR bias was corrected computationally using synthetic template baselines, and reads within Hamming distance 2 were collapsed, with unmergeable singletons discarded. Reads were aligned against IMGT to assign V, D and J genes, CDR3 length and insertions or deletions at six rearrangement sites. Within each subset, clonotype counts were normalized to the number of sorted cells before true diversity and Gini coefficients were calculated with the tcR R package. The overlap coefficient, calculated on TCRB nucleotide sequences, was used to measure repertoire sharing. The table comes from immuneACCESS by way of TCRdb, which keeps in-frame sequences with V and J called. Part of the clones is missing from these tables; in studies checked, under half for an unresolved V gene and the rest for unknown reasons. The DNA gave D and trimming, while V, J and clone size come from that table. For this sample the table gives about 160,000 clones, of which 6.5% to 9.5% were detected only once. Approximately 0.85% of the sample is held by the ten biggest clonotypes.

From each donor, a single peripheral blood sample of 100 to 150 mL on average was drawn into heparinised tubes. Using a panel that included CD45RO, CCR7, CD25, CD127, CD95 and CD27, naive, central memory, regulatory and stem cell-like memory CD4+ T cells were sorted on a BD FACSAria II. Every sorted population had a purity above 95%. Right away, PBMCs were isolated by Lymphoprep density gradient centrifugation and were stained directly, with no culture step. So that batch effects would be minimized, each experiment stained and sorted samples in pairs, pairing one healthy donor with one patient. Concerning this clone itself: Its antigen is not yet known. Base qualities are not at hand, and no much larger clone is one base apart.

This TCR was sampled from a woman in her thirties or forties with type 1 diabetes. The sequenced sample consisted of central memory CD4+ T cells from blood. The sequence links TRBV19 to TRBJ1-1, and TRBD1 may be the D gene, going by 5 matching bases. The CDR3 is CASSINSPGLTEAFF. At the DNA level, the sequence is TGTGCCAGTAGTATCAACTCGCCAGGGTTAACTGAAGCTTTCTTT. The full variable domain, with segments outside the CDR3 supplied by the reference TRBV19 and TRBJ1-1 proteins, appears as DGGITQSPKYLFRKEGQNVTLSCEQNLNHDAMYWYRQDPGQGLRLIYYSQIVNDFQKGDIAEGYSVSREKKESFPLTVTSAQKNPTAFYLCASSINSPGLTEAFFGQGTRLTVV.